This T cell receptor beta chain was identified in a study of human T cells and chemical hapten exposure. Looking at the study overall: Patches that contained 0.01% DPC were applied to the upper back and read at 6 days. Overall study findings and caveats: DPC sensitization left the count of TCRs above 1 in 1000 unchanged.

As to this clonotype: Antigen unknown.

V lost 2 bases and J lost 0, with 7 bases in between. The CDR3 has 14 residues. Germline CDR1 and CDR2: MDHEN and SYDVKM. Time point in this sample: pre-sensitization, week 0. Treatment defined: therapeutic diphenylcyclopropenone sensitization with weekly scalp DPC. Authors' data handling: The median was roughly 91,000 TCRs per sample, ranging about 23,224 to 690,600. TCRdb ran MiXCR on the RACE reads and lists one entry per CDR3 protein. TCRdb, not the authors, supplied the V and J calls. The sample lists 150,000 to 200,000 distinct CDR3 sequences; about 31% were seen once. This clonotype was sampled from a young woman with alopecia areata. Some clones in this sample may be carry-over from other donors' samples. The rearrangement joins TRBV28 to TRBJ1-1; D is ambiguous. Sequenced material: whole blood, taken in connection with sensitization to the hapten diphenylcyclopropenone (DPC). CDR3 loop: CASSLNTLNTEAFF. CDR3 coding DNA: TGTGCCAGCAGTTTAAACACCTTGAACACTGAAGCTTTCTTT. Full variable domain (missing parts from reference TRBV28 and TRBJ1-1): DVKVTQSSRYLVKRTGEKVFLECVQDMDHENMFWYRQDPGLGLRLIYFSYDVKMKEKGDIPEGYSVSREKKERFSLILESASTNQTSMYLCASSLNTLNTEAFFGQGTRLTVV.